This T cell receptor (beta chain) is from a study of long-term antiretroviral therapy in people with HIV. The study's findings and limits: Among HIV repertoires, CDR3 length ranges were narrower than those of controls.

Investigators performed immunoSEQ version v3.0 at survey level. Produced via immunoSEQ multiplex PCR; TCRdb's table is partial and in-frame only. The sample lists about 11,000 clones; approximately 80% were seen once. Germline V CDR1 and CDR2: SGDLS, YYNGEE. V lost 0 bases, J lost 5 bases, and 8 bases stayed unmatched. The length of the CDR3 is 16 residues. Details on this clone: No antigen is known for it.

Sample: unsorted PBMCs, taken 1.2 years after starting antiretroviral therapy. This sequence was found in a man aged 40-55 years with HIV. V is TRBV9 and J is TRBJ2-1, with 7 bases lining up with TRBD1. CDR3 sequence: CASSVALVGQDNEQFF. CDR3 in DNA: TGTGCCAGCAGCGTAGCGTTAGTCGGACAGGACAATGAGCAGTTCTTC.